Following are 20 T cell receptor beta chains from one sample sequenced in a study of blood T cells in healthy people across ages. Together with a sample-barcoded 5' primer, a J-beta primer mix was included in a second PCR lasting about 7 to 11 cycles. TCRdb re-analysed the 5' RACE reads in MiXCR, keeping a single row per CDR3 protein. The sample lists roughly 900,000 distinct CDR3 sequences, 48% seen once, with under 15% in the top ten. The sequenced sample was blood. These receptors were taken from a young man in good health.

The sample holds many counts of this clonotype. The rearrangement joins TRBV7-2 to TRBJ1-2; 9 bases match TRBD1. CDR3 length: 16 amino acids. CDR1 is SGHTA and CDR2 is FQGNSA in the germline V gene. The V gene end was trimmed by 2 bases and the J gene end by 8 bases; junction bases not matched to a gene: 12. DNA for the CDR3: TGTGCCAGCAGCTTAAGATCTCGGGACAGGGTAATGGGCTACACCTTC. Its protein product is CASSLRSRDRVMGYTF.

The sample holds a few counts of this clonotype. V and J are TRBV7-9 and TRBJ1-2, with TRBD1 as a possible D gene (5 bases). V lost 2 bases, J lost 0 bases, and 16 bases lay in between. The CDR3 is 17 amino acids. Germline lookup yields CDR1 SEHNR and CDR2 FQNEAQ (reference sequence). The CDR3 region has the DNA TGTGCCAGCAGCTTAAAGGTGGGGGGACTCTCTAACTATGGCTACACCTTC. This sequence encodes CASSLKVGGLSNYGYTF.

About this clonotype itself: A read error is possible here, since a much larger clone lies one base away. CDR3 loop: CASGQGGQPQHF. The CDR3 region has the DNA TGTGCCAGCGGCCAAGGTGGTCAGCCCCAGCATTTT. V gene TRBV3-1 combines with J gene TRBJ1-5; D gene ambiguous. Looked up from germline, CDR1 is LGHDT and CDR2 is YNNKEL (reference sequence). This CDR3 region has 12 residues.

This chain joins TRBV29-1 and TRBJ2-1, with 8 positions matching TRBD2. V lost 6 bases and J lost 6; bases outside the gene matches: 7. Looked up from germline, CDR1 is SQVTM and CDR2 is ANQGSEA. The CDR3 has 13 amino acids. CDR3 sequence: CSVRGGRVNEQFF. The CDR3 nucleotides are TGCAGCGTCCGGGGGGGCCGAGTCAATGAGCAGTTCTTC.

This clonotype was detected a few times. This CDR3 reads CASSVGQGQQYF. The CDR3 bases are TGTGCCAGCAGTGTAGGACAGGGTCAGCAGTACTTC. This rearrangement joins TRBV28 to TRBJ2-7, with 8 bases matching TRBD1. This CDR3 has 12 amino acids. Trimming took 5 bases from V and 8 from J; bases not matched to a gene: 5. Per the germline V gene, CDR1 is MDHEN and CDR2 is SYDVKM.

The chain combines TRBV2 with TRBJ2-1; 8 bases fit TRBD2. This CDR3 contains 16 residues. J was trimmed by 1 base and V by 6 bases; bases with no gene match: 8. Looked up from germline, CDR1 is SNHLY and CDR2 is FYNNEI. CDR3 amino acids: CASSGIGGVSYNEQFF. The CDR3 nucleotides read TGTGCCAGCAGCGGAATCGGGGGGGTATCCTACAATGAGCAGTTCTTC.

The chain links TRBV28 to TRBJ2-3, with D possibly being TRBD2 (6 bases). V was shortened by 6 bases and J by 2 bases, with 24 bases between the two germline ends. CDR1 MDHEN and CDR2 SYDVKM come from the germline V gene. This CDR3 has 18 residues. This CDR3 reads CASSYLMTLAPITDTQYF. CDR3 DNA: TGTGCCAGCAGCTATCTCATGACACTAGCCCCTATCACAGATACGCAGTATTTT.

The chain recombines TRBV4-2 with TRBJ2-4; D unclear. Judging by the DNA end, TRBJ2-7 fits better; the J call may be wrong. Looked up from germline, CDR1 is LGHNA and CDR2 is YNFKEQ. This CDR3 has 17 amino acids. The CDR3 reads CASSQEAGNRAPYEQYF. The CDR3 nucleotides are TGTGCCAGCAGCCAAGAGGCCGGAAATAGGGCTCCCTACGAGCAGTACTTC.

This rearrangement joins TRBV7-2 to TRBJ2-5; 14 bases align to TRBD2. With V trimmed by 5 bases and J by 11 bases, 13 bases remained unmatched. The CDR3 loop spans 16 amino acids. CDR1 and CDR2 from the germline V gene are SGHTA and FQGNSA. The CDR3: CASSNTGTSGGVKQYF. DNA of the CDR3: TGTGCCAGCAGCAACACCGGGACTAGCGGGGGAGTCAAGCAGTACTTC.

In this sample, this clonotype turned up a few times. V usage is TRBV20-1 and J usage is TRBJ2-1; 7 bases are a match to TRBD2. The ends lost 3 bases at V and 8 bases at J; junction bases unmatched: 10. This CDR3 is built from 14 residues. Germline CDR1 is DFQATT and CDR2 is SNEGSKA (reference sequence). The CDR3 DNA reads as TGCAGTGCTAGTCGAGTCCAGGGAGGGGATGAGCAGTTCTTC. Its protein product is CSASRVQGGDEQFF.

This clonotype was observed a handful of times. The chain joins TRBV20-1 to TRBJ1-2; D not certain. Germline CDR1 is DFQATT and CDR2 is SNEGSKA (reference sequence). Trimming removed 0 bases at V and 5 bases at J, with 10 bases between. CDR3 length equals 13 residues. The DNA for the CDR3 is TGCAGTGCTAGAGATGCCACCGGGTATGGCTACACCTTC. Protein product: CSARDATGYGYTF.

This sequence joins TRBV10-3 and TRBJ2-1; TRBD2 is a possible D gene (5 bases). The germline V gene has CDR1 ENHRY and CDR2 SYGVKD. The CDR3 is 16 residues long. Trimming took off 0 bases at V and 0 bases at J, with 9 bases between the two ends. CDR3 DNA sequence: TGTGCCATCAGTGAGTCTCTGGGGAGCTCCTACAATGAGCAGTTCTTC. It is translated as CAISESLGSSYNEQFF.

The chain employs TRBV7-2 and TRBJ1-1; TRBD1 agrees at 8 bases. The V and J ends lost 2 bases and 10 bases, in that order; junction bases with no gene match: 9. The CDR3 consists of 14 residues. Germline CDR1 and CDR2: SGHTA and FQGNSA. The CDR3 spells CASSLSRTGHGAFF. CDR3 DNA: TGTGCCAGCAGCTTAAGCCGGACAGGGCATGGAGCTTTCTTT.

V and J are TRBV5-1 and TRBJ1-2; 11 bases fit TRBD1. J lost 10 bases, V lost 4 bases, and 15 bases had no gene match. This CDR3 comprises 16 residues. Per germline, CDR1 SGHRS and CDR2 YFSETQ. The CDR3 reads CASSPTPGTGGSDYTF. CDR3 coding DNA: TGCGCCAGCAGCCCGACCCCCGGGACAGGGGGATCCGACTACACCTTC. Drawing the rest from reference TRBV5-1 and TRBJ1-2, the complete variable domain is KAGVTQTPRYLIKTRGQQVTLSCSPISGHRSVSWYQQTPGQGLQFLFEYFSETQRNKGNFPGRFSGRQFSNSRSEMNVSTLELGDSALYLCASSPTPGTGGSDYTFGSGTRLTVV.

This clonotype was seen a few times. CDR3: CASSLAQGHGYTF. CDR3 in DNA: TGTGCCAGCAGCTTAGCCCAGGGGCATGGCTACACCTTC. The rearrangement uses TRBV7-2 and TRBJ1-2; the D gene is possibly TRBD1 (6 bases). Trimming took 0 bases from V and 6 from J, leaving 8 bases between them. There are 13 residues in the CDR3. Germline values: CDR1 SGHTA, CDR2 FQGNSA.

V and J are TRBV20-1 and TRBJ2-1, with TRBD2 identical over 8 bases. The CDR3 is made up of 12 amino acids. Per the germline V gene, CDR1 is DFQATT and CDR2 is SNEGSKA (reference sequence). After removal of 3 bases from V and 7 bases from J, the junction contained 2 bases not matched to a gene. Here the CDR3 reads CSASSGANEQFF. The CDR3 DNA reads TGCAGTGCTAGTAGCGGGGCAAATGAGCAGTTCTTC.

This chain connects TRBV24-1 to TRBJ2-3, with D perhaps matching TRBD2 (5 bases). Germline V gene sequence: CDR1 KGHDR, CDR2 SFDVKD. The CDR3 sequence is 14 residues long. The ends were cut back, 4 bases at V and 3 bases at J, with 10 bases in the middle. The CDR3 protein is CATSEPGSTDTQYF. CDR3 DNA sequence: TGTGCCACCAGTGAGCCGGGGTCGACAGATACGCAGTATTTT.

The chain recombines TRBV27 with TRBJ2-7, with a tentative D call TRBD1 (5 bases). V was shortened by 5 bases and J by 3 bases, with 20 bases between the two germline ends. Germline V gives CDR1 MNHEY, CDR2 SMNVEV (reference sequence). The CDR3 covers 16 residues. The CDR3 reads CASSPYAGALLYEQYF. The DNA of the CDR3 is TGTGCCAGCAGTCCCTACGCTGGGGCCCTCCTCTACGAGCAGTACTTC.

The CDR3 DNA is TGTGCCAGCAGTGGTCGAGCGAACCAAGAGACCCAGTACTTC. Its protein is CASSGRANQETQYF. The chain is built from TRBV28 and TRBJ2-5; D gene unclear. The CDR3 length is 14 residues. Trimming stripped 5 bases from V and 0 bases from J, with 10 bases between. CDR1 MDHEN and CDR2 SYDVKM come from the germline V gene.

The chain uses TRBV5-8 and TRBJ1-6; 9 nucleotides match TRBD1. V shed 5 bases and J 3 bases; nucleotides not matched to a gene: 6. CDR3 length: 16 amino acids. The germline V gene encodes CDR1 SGHTS and CDR2 YDEGEE. The CDR3 bases are TGTGCCAGCAGGCCTCCGGGACAGGGCTATAATTCACCCCTCCACTTT. It is translated as CASRPPGQGYNSPLHF.